This T cell receptor beta chain was observed in a study of shared clonotypes between healthy human individuals. Concerning this clone: What it recognizes is unknown.

The assay was run at deep level. Several immunoSEQ 96-well plates shared each subset's DNA, each plate a replicate. Original handling: Quality scores were absent from the junction-only immunoSEQ sequences, so filtering differed. Clones were sequenced by immunoSEQ multiplex PCR, and TCRdb holds only the in-frame ones, with some missing. V, J and clone size are taken as reported in that table, and D and trimming were inferred from the DNA itself. This table holds 850,000 to 1,100,000 clones, around three quarters found once. Whole-study findings and limits: It was the few donors that limited the genetic and exposure-history diversity represented.

The sequence was obtained from a man aged 18 to 29 in good health. Some clones in this sample may be carry-over from other donors' samples. The sequencing sample was made of memory CD4+ T cells from PBMCs. This sample's subset: CD45RA-negative fraction.

The CDR3: CASTLNRASTEAFF. The CDR3 nucleotides read TGTGCCAGCACCCTTAATAGGGCGAGCACTGAAGCTTTCTTT. The rearrangement links TRBV27 to TRBJ1-1; the D is unclear. CDR1 and CDR2 from the germline V gene are MNHEY and SMNVEV (reference sequence). This CDR3 has 14 residues. V gave up 7 bases and J gave up 4 bases, with 16 bases separating them.